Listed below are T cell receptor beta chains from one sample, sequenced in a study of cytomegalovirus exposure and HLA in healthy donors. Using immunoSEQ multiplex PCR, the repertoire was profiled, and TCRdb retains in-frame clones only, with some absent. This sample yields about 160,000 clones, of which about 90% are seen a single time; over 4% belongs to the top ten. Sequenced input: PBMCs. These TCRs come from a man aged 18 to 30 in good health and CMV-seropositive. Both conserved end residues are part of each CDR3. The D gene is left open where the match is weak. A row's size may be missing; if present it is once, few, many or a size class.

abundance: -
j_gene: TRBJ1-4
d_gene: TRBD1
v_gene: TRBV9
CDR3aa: CASSAGGQGRGKLFF
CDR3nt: TGTGCCAGCAGCGCTGGGGGACAGGGACGGGGAAAACTGTTTTTT

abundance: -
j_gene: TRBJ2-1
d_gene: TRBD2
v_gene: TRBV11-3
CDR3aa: CASSLVGGAHEQFF
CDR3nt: TGTGCCAGCAGCTTAGTCGGGGGGGCCCATGAGCAGTTCTTC

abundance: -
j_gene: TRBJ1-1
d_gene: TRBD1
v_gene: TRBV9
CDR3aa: CASSVNQGDTEAFF
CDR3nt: TGTGCCAGCAGCGTAAACCAGGGGGACACTGAAGCTTTCTTT

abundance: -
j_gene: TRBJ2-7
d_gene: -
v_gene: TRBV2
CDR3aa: CASSEPPTGNYEQYF
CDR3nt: TGTGCCAGCAGCGAACCCCCAACAGGGAACTACGAGCAGTACTTC

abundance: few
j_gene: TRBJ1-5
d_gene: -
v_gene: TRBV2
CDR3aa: CASRSQGARQPQHF
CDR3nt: TGTGCCAGCAGAAGCCAGGGTGCGAGACAGCCCCAGCATTTT

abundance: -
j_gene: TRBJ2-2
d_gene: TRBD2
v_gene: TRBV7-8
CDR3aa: CASSLGSTGGRNTGELFF
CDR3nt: TGTGCCAGCAGCTTAGGATCGACGGGAGGGAGGAACACCGGGGAGCTGTTTTTT

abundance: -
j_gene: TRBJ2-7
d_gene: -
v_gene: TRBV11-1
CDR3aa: CASSTSRTYEQYF
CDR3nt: TGTGCCAGCAGTACTAGCCGCACCTACGAGCAGTACTTC

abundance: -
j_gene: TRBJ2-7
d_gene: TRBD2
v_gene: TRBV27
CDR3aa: CASSLSWSGVAYEQYF
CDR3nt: TGTGCCAGCAGTTTATCGTGGAGCGGGGTTGCCTACGAGCAGTACTTC

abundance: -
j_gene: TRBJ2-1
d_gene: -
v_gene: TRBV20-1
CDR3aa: CSARTVSEQFF
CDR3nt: TGCAGTGCTAGAACAGTTAGTGAGCAGTTCTTC

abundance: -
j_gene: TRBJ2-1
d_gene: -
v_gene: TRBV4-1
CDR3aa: CASSQVPGLGYNEQFF
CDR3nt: TGCGCCAGCAGCCAAGTCCCCGGGTTGGGCTACAATGAGCAGTTCTTC

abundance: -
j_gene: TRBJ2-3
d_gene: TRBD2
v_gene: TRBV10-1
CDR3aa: CASSDGGSGRAGDTQYF
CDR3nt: TGCGCCAGCAGTGACGGTGGGAGCGGGAGAGCTGGAGATACGCAGTATTTT

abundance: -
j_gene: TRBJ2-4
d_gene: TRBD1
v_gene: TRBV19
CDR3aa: CASSIYRTGYIQYF
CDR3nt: TGTGCCAGTAGTATTTATCGGACAGGGTACATTCAGTACTTC

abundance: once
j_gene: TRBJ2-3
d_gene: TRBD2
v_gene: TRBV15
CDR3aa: CATSRAVAGPVDTQYF
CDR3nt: TGTGCCACCAGCAGAGCGGTAGCGGGACCGGTAGATACGCAGTATTTT

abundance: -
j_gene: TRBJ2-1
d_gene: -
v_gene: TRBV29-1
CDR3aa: CSVVSGSYNEQFF
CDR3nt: TGCAGCGTTGTAAGCGGCTCCTACAATGAGCAGTTCTTC

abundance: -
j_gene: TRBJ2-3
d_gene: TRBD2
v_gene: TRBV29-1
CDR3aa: CSVGGLAGDITDTQYF
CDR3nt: TGCAGCGTTGGGGGACTAGCGGGAGATATAACAGATACGCAGTATTTT

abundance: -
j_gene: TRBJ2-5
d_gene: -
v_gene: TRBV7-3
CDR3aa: CASARSDQETQYF
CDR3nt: TGTGCCAGCGCCCGATCAGACCAAGAGACCCAGTACTTC

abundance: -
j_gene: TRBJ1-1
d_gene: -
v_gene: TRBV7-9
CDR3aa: CASAEEGQEAFF
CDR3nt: TGTGCCAGCGCGGAGGAAGGACAGGAAGCTTTCTTT

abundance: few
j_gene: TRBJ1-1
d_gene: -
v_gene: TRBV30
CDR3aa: CAWSMGIRRTEAFF
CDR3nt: TGTGCCTGGAGTATGGGTATTAGGAGGACTGAAGCTTTCTTT

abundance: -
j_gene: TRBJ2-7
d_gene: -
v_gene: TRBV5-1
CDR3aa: CASSWSGSSYEQYF
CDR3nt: TGCGCCAGCAGCTGGTCTGGGAGCTCCTACGAGCAGTACTTC

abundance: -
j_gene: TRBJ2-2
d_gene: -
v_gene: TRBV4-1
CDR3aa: CASSQAFQGGTGELFF
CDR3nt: TGCGCCAGCAGCCAAGCATTCCAGGGGGGCACCGGGGAGCTGTTTTTT

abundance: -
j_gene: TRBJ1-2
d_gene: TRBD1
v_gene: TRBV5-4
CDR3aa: CASSLRTGDYNYGYTF
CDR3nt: TGTGCCAGCAGCCTGCGGACAGGGGATTATAACTATGGCTACACCTTC

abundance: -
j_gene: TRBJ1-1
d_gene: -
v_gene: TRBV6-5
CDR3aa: CASSYSQGVGTEAFF
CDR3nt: TGTGCCAGCAGTTACTCCCAGGGCGTGGGGACTGAAGCTTTCTTT

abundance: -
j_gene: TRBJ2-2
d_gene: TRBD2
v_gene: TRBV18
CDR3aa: CASSNVGLAGPGELFF
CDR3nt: TGTGCCAGCTCAAACGTCGGTCTAGCGGGTCCCGGGGAGCTGTTTTTT

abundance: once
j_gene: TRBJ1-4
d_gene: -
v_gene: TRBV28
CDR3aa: CASKGTLATNEKLFF
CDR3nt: TGTGCCAGCAAAGGGACTCTTGCAACTAATGAAAAACTGTTTTTT

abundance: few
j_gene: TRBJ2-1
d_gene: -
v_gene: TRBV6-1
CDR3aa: CASSEGSGPYNEQFF
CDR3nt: TGTGCCAGCAGTGAGGGAAGCGGACCCTACAATGAGCAGTTCTTC

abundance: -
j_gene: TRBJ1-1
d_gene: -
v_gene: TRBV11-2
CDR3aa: CASSPDRLNTEAFF
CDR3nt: TGTGCCAGCAGCCCTGACAGGTTGAACACTGAAGCTTTCTTT

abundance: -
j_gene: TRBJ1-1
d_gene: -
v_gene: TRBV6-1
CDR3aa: CASSGGFSPRAFF
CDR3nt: TGTGCCAGCAGCGGAGGGTTTTCCCCCCGGGCTTTCTTT

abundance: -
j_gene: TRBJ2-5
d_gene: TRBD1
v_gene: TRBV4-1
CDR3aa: CASSRRTGEETQYF
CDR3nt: TGCGCCAGCAGCCGCAGGACAGGGGAAGAGACCCAGTACTTC

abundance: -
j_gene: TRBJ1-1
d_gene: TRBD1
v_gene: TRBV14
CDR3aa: CASSQVDRGRAFF
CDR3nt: TGTGCCAGCAGCCAAGTGGACAGGGGGCGAGCTTTCTTT

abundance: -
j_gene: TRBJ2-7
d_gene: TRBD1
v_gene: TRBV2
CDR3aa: CASSAAGQGTYEQYF
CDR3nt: TGTGCCAGCAGTGCGGCCGGACAGGGTACCTACGAGCAGTACTTC

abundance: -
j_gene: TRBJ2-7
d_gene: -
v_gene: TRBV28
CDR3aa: CASSSGGEVYEQYF
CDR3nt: TGTGCCAGCAGTTCGGGCGGGGAAGTTTACGAGCAGTACTTC

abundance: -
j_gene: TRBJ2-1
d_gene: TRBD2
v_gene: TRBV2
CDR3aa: CASSEEGLVSTFEQFF
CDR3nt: TGTGCCAGCAGTGAAGAGGGACTAGTGTCAACGTTTGAGCAGTTCTTC

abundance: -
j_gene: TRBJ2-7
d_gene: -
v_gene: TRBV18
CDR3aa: CASSPGTDTYEQYF
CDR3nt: TGTGCCAGCTCACCCGGGACTGATACCTACGAGCAGTACTTC

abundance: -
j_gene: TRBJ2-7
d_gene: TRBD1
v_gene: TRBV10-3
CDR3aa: CATGTGSYEQYF
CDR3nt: TGTGCCACCGGGACAGGGTCCTACGAGCAGTACTTC

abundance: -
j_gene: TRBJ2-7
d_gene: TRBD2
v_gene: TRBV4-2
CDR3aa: CASSQEGTSGTTHTYEQYF
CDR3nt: TGTGCCAGCAGCCAAGAGGGGACTAGCGGGACCACCCACACCTACGAGCAGTACTTC

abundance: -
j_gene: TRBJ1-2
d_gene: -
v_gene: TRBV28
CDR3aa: CASRGLGRDTF
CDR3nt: TGTGCCAGCAGGGGCCTTGGTCGAGACACCTTC

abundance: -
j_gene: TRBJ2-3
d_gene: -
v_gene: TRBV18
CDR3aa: CASSPLSTDTQYF
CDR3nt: TGTGCCAGCTCCCCTCTCAGCACAGATACGCAGTATTTT

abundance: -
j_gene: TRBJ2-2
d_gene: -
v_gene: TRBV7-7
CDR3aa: CASSLASFKEEYTGELFF
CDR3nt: TGTGCTAGCAGCTTAGCAAGTTTCAAAGAGGAATACACCGGGGAGCTGTTTTTT

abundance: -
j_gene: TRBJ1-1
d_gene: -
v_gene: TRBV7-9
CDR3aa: CASSLDQVRNTEAFF
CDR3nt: TGTGCCAGCAGCTTAGACCAGGTCCGAAACACTGAAGCTTTCTTT

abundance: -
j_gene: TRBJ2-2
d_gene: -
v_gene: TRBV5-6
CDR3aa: CASSGGLGVSTGELFF
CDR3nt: TGTGCCAGCAGCGGGGGGTTAGGGGTGAGCACCGGGGAGCTGTTTTTT

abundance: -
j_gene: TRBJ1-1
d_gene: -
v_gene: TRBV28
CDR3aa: CASSYRDDTEAFF
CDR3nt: TGTGCCAGCAGTTACAGGGATGACACTGAAGCTTTCTTT

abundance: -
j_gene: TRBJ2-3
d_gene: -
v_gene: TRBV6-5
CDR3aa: CASRREHTDTQYF
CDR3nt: TGTGCCAGCAGACGGGAGCACACAGATACGCAGTATTTT

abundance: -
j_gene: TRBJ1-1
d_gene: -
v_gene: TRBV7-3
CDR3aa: CASSSLLASGGTEAFF
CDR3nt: TGTGCCAGCAGCTCCCTCCTGGCCTCCGGAGGCACTGAAGCTTTCTTT

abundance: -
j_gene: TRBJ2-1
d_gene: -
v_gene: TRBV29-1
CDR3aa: CSGGLHDLEQFF
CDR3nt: TGCAGCGGAGGACTCCACGATCTTGAGCAGTTCTTC

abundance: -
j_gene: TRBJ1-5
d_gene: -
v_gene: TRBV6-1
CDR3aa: CASNLGDTLAQHF
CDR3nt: TGTGCCAGCAATCTGGGGGACACATTGGCCCAGCATTTT

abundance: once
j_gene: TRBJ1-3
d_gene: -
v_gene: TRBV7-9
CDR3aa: CASSLVGQSSGNTIYF
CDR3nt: TGTGCCAGCAGCTTAGTTGGACAGAGCTCTGGAAACACCATATATTTT

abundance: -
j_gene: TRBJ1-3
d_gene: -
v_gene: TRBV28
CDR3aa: CASSPPDIVSGNTIYF
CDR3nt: TGTGCCAGCAGTCCCCCGGACATTGTGTCAGGAAACACCATATATTTT

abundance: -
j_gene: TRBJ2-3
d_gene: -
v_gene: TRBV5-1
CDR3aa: CASSLARRTTDTQYF
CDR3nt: TGCGCCAGCAGCTTGGCTAGGCGCACCACAGATACGCAGTATTTT

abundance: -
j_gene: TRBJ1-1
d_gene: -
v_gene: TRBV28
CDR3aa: CASIRRGSRPLGTEAFF
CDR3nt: TGTGCCAGCATCCGTAGGGGCAGCAGGCCTCTGGGCACTGAAGCTTTCTTT

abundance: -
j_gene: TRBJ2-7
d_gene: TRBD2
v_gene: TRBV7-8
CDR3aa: CASREGTSGETYEQYF
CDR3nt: TGTGCCAGCAGAGAGGGGACTAGCGGGGAAACCTACGAGCAGTACTTC

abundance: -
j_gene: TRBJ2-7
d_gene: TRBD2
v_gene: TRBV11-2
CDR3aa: CASSLAGLVYEQYF
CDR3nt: TGTGCCAGCAGCCTCGCGGGACTAGTGTACGAGCAGTACTTC

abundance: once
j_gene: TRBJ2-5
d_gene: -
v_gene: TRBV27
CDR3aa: CASSLRGSGETQYF
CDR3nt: TGTGCCAGCAGTTTAAGGGGGTCGGGAGAGACCCAGTACTTC

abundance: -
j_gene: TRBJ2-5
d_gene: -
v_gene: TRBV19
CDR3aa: CASSITLSRETQYF
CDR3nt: TGTGCCAGTAGTATCACTCTGTCTCGAGAGACCCAGTACTTC

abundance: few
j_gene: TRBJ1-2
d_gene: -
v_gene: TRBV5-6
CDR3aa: CASSATNRWGEKSSYGYTF
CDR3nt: TGTGCCAGCAGCGCTACTAACAGGTGGGGGGAAAAGTCCTCCTATGGCTACACCTTC

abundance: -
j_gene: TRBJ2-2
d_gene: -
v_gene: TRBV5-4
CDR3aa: CASSFGQENTGELFF
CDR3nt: TGTGCCAGCAGCTTTGGGCAGGAGAACACCGGGGAGCTGTTTTTT